A single sample gave rise to the 27 T cell receptor beta chains below, sequenced in a study of CD8 T cells in Susac syndrome. Reverse transcription of roughly 0.5 to 1 ug RNA used random hexamers. TCRdb used MiXCR to reprocess the immunoSEQ multiplex PCR reads, holding one entry per CDR3 protein. The table has some 300,000 distinct CDR3 sequences, 85% seen once. The sample consisted of CD8+ T cells from PBMCs. These receptors originate from a human donor with multiple sclerosis.

The chain is built from TRBV30 and TRBJ2-5; TRBD2 matches 7 bases. Germline CDR1 is GTSNPN and CDR2 is SVGIG (reference sequence). V lost 5 bases, J lost 4 bases, and 10 bases stayed unmatched. This CDR3 is built from 14 residues. CDR3 loop: CAWAPGLVGETQYF. The DNA of the CDR3 is TGTGCCTGGGCTCCCGGACTAGTAGGAGAGACCCAGTACTTC.

The J gene is TRBJ2-3, the V gene TRBV19; the match to TRBD2 covers 13 bases. The CDR3 totals 19 residues. The V gene end was trimmed by 6 bases and the J gene end by 6 bases; junction bases not matched to a gene: 18. CDR1 and CDR2 from the germline V gene are LNHDA and SQIVND (reference sequence). The CDR3 DNA follows: TGTGCCAGTAGCCCCCTTGGACTAGCGGGGGCCTTAGCGTGGGATACGCAGTATTTT. Translating it yields CASSPLGLAGALAWDTQYF.

The chain combines TRBV19 with TRBJ2-1; 7 bases match TRBD2. CDR3 length equals 16 residues. Germline CDR1 reads LNHDA; CDR2 reads SQIVND (reference sequence). With 2 bases clipped from V and 1 base from J, the junction kept 5 bases outside the gene matches. Written as DNA, the CDR3 is TGTGCCAGTAGTATATGGGCTAGCGGATCCTACAATGAGCAGTTCTTC. Protein product: CASSIWASGSYNEQFF.

J is TRBJ2-1 and V is TRBV27, with unresolved D. V was cut by 2 bases and J by 8 bases, with 10 bases left in between. CDR3 length: 13 amino acids. The germline V gene has CDR1 MNHEY and CDR2 SMNVEV (reference sequence). The CDR3 region is CASSLATRDEQFF. As DNA, the CDR3 is TGTGCCAGCAGTTTAGCCACCCGGGATGAGCAGTTCTTC.

The chain carries TRBV27 and TRBJ2-5; 10 bases are a match to TRBD2. The CDR3 length is 15 residues. The germline gives CDR1 MNHEY, CDR2 SMNVEV (reference sequence). V was clipped by 6 bases and J by 3 bases; unmatched bases: 7. The CDR3 here is CASSGRLAGEETQYF. CDR3 DNA: TGTGCCAGCAGCGGTCGACTAGCGGGTGAAGAGACCCAGTACTTC.

The chain has TRBV19 and TRBJ2-3; 14 bases map to TRBD2. V was pared by 3 bases and J by 3 bases, with 5 bases of the junction left unmatched. The CDR3 length is 17 residues. The V gene's germline CDR1 is LNHDA and CDR2 SQIVND (reference sequence). The CDR3 region is CASSMGTSGRPTDTQYF. The CDR3 coding sequence is TGTGCCAGTAGTATGGGGACTAGCGGGAGACCAACAGATACGCAGTATTTT.

The V and J genes are TRBV21-1 and TRBJ2-7; the table's TRBD1 call for D was not verified on the DNA. TRBV21-1 is flagged as a pseudogene. The CDR3 is 15 residues long. This CDR3 is CASNTCPGSIYEQYF. The CDR3 DNA reads as TGTGCCAGCAACACCTGCCCCGGGTCAATCTACGAGCAGTACTTC.

This chain joins TRBV7-6 and TRBJ2-5; 11 nucleotides line up with TRBD2. Per germline, CDR1 SGHVS and CDR2 FNYEAQ. V was pared by 1 base and J by 2 bases, with 15 bases of the junction left unmatched. The CDR3 runs 20 residues. The CDR3 region has the DNA TGTGCCAGCAGCTTAGTTTGGGGACTAGCGGTTACCCTCGGGCAAGAGACCCAGTACTTC. Translating it yields CASSLVWGLAVTLGQETQYF.

The chain is built from TRBV20-1 and TRBJ2-5; TRBD2 matches 7 bases. The length of the CDR3 is 14 residues. V lost 5 bases to trimming and J lost 4 bases; unmatched junction nucleotides: 10. Germline V gene sequence: CDR1 DFQATT, CDR2 SNEGSKA (reference sequence). The CDR3 bases are TGCAGTGCTCCCTGGGGGGGGAGAAGAGAGACCCAGTACTTC. This translates into CSAPWGGRRETQYF.

This clonotype turned up a few times. The gene calls are TRBV7-6 and TRBJ1-2; 7 nucleotides match TRBD1. J lost 6 bases, V lost 0 bases, and 7 bases had no gene match. Germline loops: CDR1 SGHVS, CDR2 FNYEAQ. The CDR3 has 15 residues. CDR3 amino acids: CASSLAPTGIDGYTF. The DNA of the CDR3 is TGTGCCAGCAGCTTAGCGCCGACAGGGATTGATGGCTACACCTTC.

The rearrangement uses TRBV19 and TRBJ2-7, with no clear D. The CDR3 length is 14 residues. Trimming removed 5 bases at V and 3 bases at J, with 14 bases between. Germline CDR1 and CDR2: LNHDA and SQIVND (reference sequence). The CDR3 spells CASSLQGPVYEQYF. In DNA form, the CDR3 reads TGTGCCAGTAGTCTCCAAGGGCCTGTCTACGAGCAGTACTTC.

The gene calls are TRBV13 and TRBJ2-7, with 9 bases that match TRBD2. V lost 5 bases and J lost 3; bases outside the gene matches: 5. CDR3 length: 14 residues. Germline assignment: CDR1 PRHDT and CDR2 FYEKMQ (reference sequence). The CDR3: CASSPRLAVYEQYF. In nucleotides, the CDR3 is TGTGCCAGCAGCCCCAGACTAGCGGTCTACGAGCAGTACTTC.

The rearrangement joins TRBV7-9 to TRBJ2-7; perhaps TRBD1 as D (5 bases). The germline CDR1 and CDR2 sequences are SEHNR and FQNEAQ (reference sequence). Trimming removed 1 base at V and 4 bases at J, with 11 bases between. This CDR3 region has 14 residues. The CDR3 protein is CASSLDIGVYEQYF. Here the CDR3 DNA reads TGTGCCAGCAGCTTAGACATAGGGGTTTACGAGCAGTACTTC.

The chain recombines TRBV18 with TRBJ2-6, with 12 bases fitting TRBD1. CDR1 is KGHSH and CDR2 is LQKENI in the germline V gene. With 3 bases clipped from V and 0 bases from J, the junction kept 12 bases outside the gene matches. The CDR3 totals 21 residues. The CDR3: CASSPRPGQGAFPSGANVLTF. CDR3 DNA sequence: TGTGCCAGCTCACCCCGGCCGGGACAGGGGGCTTTCCCCTCTGGGGCCAACGTCCTGACTTTC.

This clonotype was counted once. V and J are TRBV27 and TRBJ2-2; possibly TRBD1 or TRBD2 for D (5 bases each). The CDR3 has 12 amino acids. Germline V gene data show CDR1 as MNHEY and CDR2 as SMNVEV (reference sequence). V lost 6 bases to trimming and J lost 6 bases, with 8 bases between them. CDR3 in DNA: TGTGCCAGCAGGGGACCCCCCGGGGAGCTGTTTTTT. This encodes CASRGPPGELFF.

In nucleotides, the CDR3 is TGTGCCAGCAGCCCTAGGAACGAGCAGTACTTC. Protein sequence: CASSPRNEQYF. V usage is TRBV13 and J usage is TRBJ2-7; D is ambiguous. This CDR3 contains 11 residues. CDR1 is PRHDT, CDR2 FYEKMQ, per germline (reference sequence). Trimming took 5 bases from V and 5 from J, leaving 7 bases between them.

The chain recombines TRBV28 with TRBJ2-4; D not resolved. Trimming left V 6 bases short and J 4 bases short, with 13 bases between. The CDR3 length is 14 residues. The germline CDR1 and CDR2 sequences are MDHEN and SYDVKM. CDR3 sequence: CASSPVGLKNIQYF. The CDR3 DNA sequence: TGTGCCAGCAGCCCCGTGGGGTTAAAAAACATTCAGTACTTC.

This clonotype was recorded only once. The chain is built from TRBV15 and TRBJ1-3; TRBD1 agrees at 8 bases. The CDR3 consists of 15 residues. In germline, CDR1 is LNHNV, CDR2 YYDKDF (reference sequence). V lost 3 bases, J lost 2 bases, and 3 bases stayed unmatched. The CDR3 DNA follows: TGTGCCACCAGCAGGGACAGGGAACCTGGAAACACCATATATTTT. Protein product: CATSRDREPGNTIYF.

The chain links TRBV3-1 to TRBJ2-4; D assignment may be TRBD1 or TRBD2 (5 bases each). V shed 4 bases and J shed 11 bases, with 12 bases lying between them. Per germline, CDR1 LGHDT and CDR2 YNNKEL (reference sequence). The CDR3 is made up of 12 amino acids. The CDR3 sequence: CASSPTGAVQYF. For the CDR3, the DNA is TGTGCCAGCAGCCCCACCGGGGCTGTTCAGTACTTC. The whole variable domain, filled in from reference TRBV3-1 and TRBJ2-4, reads DTAVSQTPKYLVTQMGNDKSIKCEQNLGHDTMYWYKQDSKKFLKIMFSYNNKELIINETVPNRFSPKSPDKAHLNLHINSLELGDSAVYFCASSPTGAVQYFGAGTRLSVL.

The chain employs TRBV28 and TRBJ2-1; D unresolved. This CDR3 spans 13 amino acids. Trimming shortened V by 7 bases and J by 0 bases, and 7 bases separated the two germline ends. Looked up from germline, CDR1 is MDHEN and CDR2 is SYDVKM. CDR3 residues: CASTVSSYNEQFF. The DNA of the CDR3 is TGTGCCAGCACCGTCAGCTCCTACAATGAGCAGTTCTTC.

This chain uses TRBV28 with TRBJ1-1; D is uncertain. V lost 5 bases to trimming and J lost 5 bases, with 15 bases between them. The CDR3 is 14 amino acids. CDR1 MDHEN and CDR2 SYDVKM come from the germline V gene. Here the CDR3 reads CASSLVRVETEAFF. DNA of the CDR3: TGTGCCAGCAGTCTAGTGAGGGTAGAAACTGAAGCTTTCTTT.

The chain couples TRBV4-3 to TRBJ2-7; D call uncertain. Germline V CDR1 and CDR2: LGHNA, YSLEER. This CDR3 has 15 residues. V shed 0 bases and J shed 4 bases, with 13 bases lying between them. The CDR3 region has the DNA TGCGCCAGCAGCCAAGATCTGGGTACCCGGTACGAGCAGTACTTC. Its protein product is CASSQDLGTRYEQYF.

This rearrangement joins TRBV10-3 to TRBJ1-5; 7 bases line up with TRBD1. This CDR3 has 14 residues. V lost 10 bases and J lost 3; bases outside the gene matches: 9. The germline CDR1 and CDR2 sequences are ENHRY and SYGVKD. The CDR3 DNA is TGTGCCACCGACGGACAGGAGGTCAATCAGCCCCAGCATTTT. It is translated as CATDGQEVNQPQHF.

The chain carries TRBV7-9 and TRBJ2-3; tentative D call: TRBD2 (6 bases). This CDR3 is built from 16 residues. The V and J ends lost 6 bases and 2 bases respectively, with 18 bases between them. Germline V gene sequence: CDR1 SEHNR, CDR2 FQNEAQ (reference sequence). The CDR3 sequence: CASRTTAGPYTDTQYF. CDR3 coding DNA: TGTGCCAGCAGGACCACAGCGGGCCCATACACAGATACGCAGTATTTT.

This chain links TRBV4-2 with TRBJ2-1; 11 positions match TRBD2. Germline CDR1 reads LGHNA; CDR2 reads YNFKEQ. Trimming cost V 3 bases and J 5 bases; bases outside gene matches: 9. The CDR3 runs to 17 residues. CDR3 nucleotide sequence: TGTGCCAGCAGCCACCCCTTAGCGGGAGGGCCTAACAATGAGCAGTTCTTC. This sequence encodes CASSHPLAGGPNNEQFF.

This clonotype was seen a few times. The chain joins TRBV6-2 or TRBV6-3 to TRBJ2-2; D might be TRBD1 (6 bases). The germline gives CDR1 MNHEY, CDR2 SVGEGT. Trimming cost V 2 bases and J 0 bases, with 10 bases left between them. CDR3 length: 16 amino acids. The CDR3 protein is CASSYGGPPNTGELFF. Here the CDR3 DNA reads TGTGCCAGCAGTTACGGGGGCCCACCGAACACCGGGGAGCTGTTTTTT.

This clonotype showed up just a few times. This chain joins TRBV6-2 or TRBV6-3 and TRBJ1-5, with 7 positions matching TRBD1. CDR1 and CDR2 (germline): MNHEY, SVGEGT. This CDR3 spans 13 amino acids. J lost 5 bases, V lost 5 bases, and 3 bases had no gene match. The CDR3 nucleotides are TGTGCCAGCAGTACCAGGGGGTATCAGCCCCAGCATTTT. It encodes CASSTRGYQPQHF.